These 28 T cell receptor beta chains came from one sample sequenced in a study of T-cell reconstitution after alpha-beta-depleted transplantation in children. Unique molecular identifiers were incorporated when the TCRbeta library was constructed. TCRdb used MiXCR to reprocess the PCR reads, holding one entry per CDR3 protein. This table has 400,000 to 450,000 distinct CDR3 sequences, approximately 41% appearing once. Sequences were derived from PBMCs, sampled before TCRalphabeta/CD19-depleted stem cell transplant. These receptors came from a girl aged 2 to 9 with aplastic anemia, due to receive a stem cell transplant.

At least ten counts were recorded for this clonotype. The chain has TRBV5-1 and TRBJ1-6; the D is unclear. The germline CDR1 and CDR2 sequences are SGHRS and YFSETQ. V was cut by 0 bases and J by 9 bases, with 13 bases left in between. The CDR3 totals 15 residues. CDR3 sequence (DNA): TGCGCCAGCAGCTTGGACCCCGGGAATGGTTCACCCCTCCACTTT. Protein sequence: CASSLDPGNGSPLHF.

This clonotype was seen many times. The gene calls are TRBV12-3 or TRBV12-4 and TRBJ1-4, with TRBD1 matching over 7 bases. The junction had 8 bases not matched to a gene; V was cut back by 6 bases and J by 10 bases. This CDR3 contains 13 residues. The CDR3 loop is CASRSGTAGKLFF. DNA for the CDR3: TGTGCCAGCAGATCCGGGACAGCGGGAAAACTGTTTTTT.

This clonotype has more than one count but fewer than ten. V gene TRBV4-2 combines with J gene TRBJ1-2, with TRBD1 as a possible D gene (5 bases). Germline CDR1 LGHNA, CDR2 YNFKEQ. The CDR3 sequence is 15 residues long. Deletions cut 4 bases from V and 4 bases from J, with 16 bases between. The CDR3 bases are TGTGCCAGCAGCCGAGAAAAAGCCGGGGGCTATGGCTACACCTTC. It codes for CASSREKAGGYGYTF.

This clonotype has a handful of counts. The gene calls are TRBV5-5 and TRBJ1-2; D ambiguous. Trimming left V 2 bases short and J 6 bases short, with 17 bases between. Germline CDR1 and CDR2: SGHKS and YYEKEE (reference sequence). The CDR3 covers 15 residues. CDR3 bases: TGTGCCAGCAGCTTTAACCCGACCCAGGCGGATGGCTACACCTTC. Its protein is CASSFNPTQADGYTF.

This clonotype occurred a few times. The chain links TRBV10-3 to TRBJ2-2; the match to TRBD2 covers 14 bases. The CDR3 is 17 residues long. J was trimmed by 1 base and V by 7 bases; bases with no gene match: 5. In germline, CDR1 is ENHRY, CDR2 SYGVKD. CDR3 in amino acids: CAITKGLAGGNTGELFF. The CDR3 coding sequence is TGTGCCATCACCAAAGGACTAGCGGGAGGGAACACCGGGGAGCTGTTTTTT.

The chain has TRBV20-1 and TRBJ1-2, with unresolved D. The CDR3 length is 11 residues. V was trimmed by 1 base and J by 6 bases, leaving 6 bases between them. CDR1 and CDR2 from the germline V gene are DFQATT and SNEGSKA (reference sequence). CDR3 in DNA: TGCAGTGCTAGAGGCGGGGATGGCTACACCTTC. Protein sequence: CSARGGDGYTF.

CDR3 in DNA: TGTGCCATCAGTGAATCTGACAGGGGCCAGACCCAGTACTTC. Its protein is CAISESDRGQTQYF. The chain links TRBV10-3 to TRBJ2-5; 8 bases are shared with TRBD1. The trim removed 3 bases at V and 6 bases at J, leaving 6 bases unmatched. The CDR3 contains 14 residues. The germline V gene has CDR1 ENHRY and CDR2 SYGVKD.

To note about this clonotype: This may be a read error: a much more frequent sequence differs by one nucleotide. The chain joins TRBV7-9 to TRBJ2-7; D is possibly TRBD1 or TRBD2 (5 bases each). Germline V lookup: CDR1 SEHNR, CDR2 FQNEAQ (reference sequence). The length of the CDR3 is 14 residues. Trimming removed 5 bases at V and 0 bases at J, with 11 bases between. In DNA, the CDR3 is TGTGCCAGCAGCGACCGGGGCAACTCCTACGAGCAGTACTTC. Protein product: CASSDRGNSYEQYF.

A few counts support this clonotype. The V gene is TRBV20-1, the J gene TRBJ1-1; TRBD1 matches 9 bases. The CDR3 is 13 amino acids. V lost 6 bases and J lost 9; bases outside the gene matches: 11. The germline V gene encodes CDR1 DFQATT and CDR2 SNEGSKA (reference sequence). The CDR3, as DNA: TGCAGTGCCATTATGCGGGGACAGGGTCAAGCTTTCTTT. It translates to CSAIMRGQGQAFF.

This clonotype was detected only a few times. V is TRBV20-1 and J is TRBJ2-5; TRBD2 aligns across 7 bases. The CDR3 is 14 amino acids. Losses at the gene ends were 3 bases for V and 4 bases for J; bases not matched to a gene: 8. Germline V gives CDR1 DFQATT, CDR2 SNEGSKA (reference sequence). The CDR3 loop reads CSASGLGGGETQYF. The CDR3 bases are TGCAGTGCTAGCGGTCTGGGGGGGGGAGAGACCCAGTACTTC.

The chain combines TRBV12-3 or TRBV12-4 with TRBJ2-2, with TRBD2 as a possible D gene (5 bases). The CDR3 totals 17 residues. Trimming cost V 8 bases and J 7 bases, with 26 bases left between them. The CDR3 bases are TGTGCCAGCGACGGCCGCCAAGCTGTGGGAGCGAGCGGGGAGCTGTTTTTT. It yields the protein CASDGRQAVGASGELFF.

The chain employs TRBV5-1 and TRBJ2-7; 8 nucleotides align to TRBD2. CDR3 size: 14 residues. J lost 2 bases, V lost 5 bases, and 6 bases had no gene match. Germline values: CDR1 SGHRS, CDR2 YFSETQ. In DNA, the CDR3 is TGCGCCAGCAGTCCCCTAGCGGGTACCTACGAGCAGTACTTC. It codes for CASSPLAGTYEQYF.

The sample holds many counts of this clonotype. The V and J genes are TRBV9 and TRBJ1-3; 7 bases agree with TRBD1. The V and J ends lost 2 bases and 6 bases, in that order; junction bases with no gene match: 8. Germline-derived CDR1 and CDR2 are SGDLS and YYNGEE. This CDR3 is 15 amino acids long. CDR3 residues: CASSVTTGTENTIYF. The CDR3 nucleotides read TGTGCCAGCAGCGTTACAACCGGGACAGAAAACACCATATATTTT. Full variable domain (missing parts from reference TRBV9 and TRBJ1-3): DSGVTQTPKHLITATGQRVTLRCSPRSGDLSVYWYQQSLDQGLQFLIQYYNGEERAKGNILERFSAQQFPDLHSELNLSSLELGDSALYFCASSVTTGTENTIYFGEGSWLTVV.

The chain recombines TRBV28 with TRBJ2-5; D gene uncertain. Germline-derived CDR1 and CDR2 are MDHEN and SYDVKM. Trimming stripped 3 bases from V and 2 bases from J, with 10 bases between. This CDR3 has 14 residues. The CDR3 DNA follows: TGTGCCAGCAGTTTGGTTGCAAGACAAGAGACCCAGTACTTC. It encodes CASSLVARQETQYF.

This chain joins TRBV7-3 and TRBJ2-7; tentatively, D is TRBD1 (5 bases). CDR1 is SGHTA and CDR2 is FQGTGA in the germline V gene. Between the trimmed V and J ends, which lost 3 bases and 9 bases, there was a span of 21 bases. The CDR3 contains 15 residues. As DNA, the CDR3 is TGTGCCAGCAGCTTCGATTCGACAGTGTTTGGTGTGCAGTACTTC. Its translation is CASSFDSTVFGVQYF.

The chain employs TRBV28 and TRBJ2-3; perhaps TRBD1 as D (5 bases). Per the germline V gene, CDR1 is MDHEN and CDR2 is SYDVKM. This CDR3 spans 15 amino acids. The V end was cut by 6 bases, the J end by 2 bases, with 15 bases between. The CDR3 sequence: CASRNQGPNTDTQYF. For the CDR3, the DNA is TGTGCCAGCAGAAATCAGGGTCCTAACACAGATACGCAGTATTTT.

There are many counts of this clonotype. V gene TRBV12-3 or TRBV12-4 combines with J gene TRBJ1-5; D is ambiguous. The CDR3 is 12 amino acids. Trimming left V 6 bases short and J 5 bases short, with 8 bases between. For the CDR3, the DNA is TGTGCCAGCAGCGGGGTCCATCAGCCCCAGCATTTT. Protein: CASSGVHQPQHF.

A few counts support this clonotype. This sequence joins TRBV27 and TRBJ1-1; possible D gene TRBD1, 6 bases. Germline CDR1 reads MNHEY; CDR2 reads SMNVEV (reference sequence). The CDR3 is 15 amino acids. V was trimmed by 6 bases and J by 0 bases, leaving 14 bases between them. The CDR3 protein is CASRPIGTMNTEAFF. CDR3 DNA: TGTGCCAGCAGGCCGATAGGGACAATGAACACTGAAGCTTTCTTT.

This clonotype was seen repeatedly, ten times or more. The chain carries TRBV7-7 and TRBJ2-2; D is possibly TRBD1 or TRBD2 (6 bases each). CDR3 size: 12 residues. Germline CDR1 is SSHAT and CDR2 is FNYEAQ (reference sequence). V was cut by 10 bases and J by 5 bases, with 11 bases left in between. The DNA for the CDR3 is TGTGCCACCGGGGGCGGGACCGGGGAGCTGTTTTTT. Its protein product is CATGGGTGELFF.

The chain combines TRBV7-3 with TRBJ2-2, with D uncertain. V was clipped by 5 bases and J by 4 bases, with 14 bases between them. The CDR3 length is 15 residues. CDR1 is SGHTA, CDR2 FQGTGA, per germline. CDR3 protein: CASSGRASSTGELFF. The CDR3 bases are TGTGCCAGCAGCGGGCGCGCGTCAAGCACCGGGGAGCTGTTTTTT.

The genes are TRBV4-1 and TRBJ2-1, with 12 bases identical to TRBD1. CDR1 and CDR2 (germline): MGHRA, YSYEKL. The CDR3 runs to 16 residues. V was pared by 3 bases and J by 5 bases, with 5 bases of the junction left unmatched. CDR3 sequence (DNA): TGCGCCAGCAGCCAGGGGGACAGGGGGCGAAACAATGAGCAGTTCTTC. Translated: CASSQGDRGRNNEQFF.

The rearrangement joins TRBV7-9 to TRBJ2-3; D is uncertain. CDR1 is SEHNR, CDR2 FQNEAQ, per germline (reference sequence). This CDR3 has 16 residues. Trimming took 0 bases from V and 0 from J, leaving 10 bases between them. Here the CDR3 reads CASSLAEQPSTDTQYF. The CDR3 bases are TGTGCCAGCAGCTTAGCGGAACAGCCTAGCACAGATACGCAGTATTTT.

The gene calls are TRBV12-2 and TRBJ2-3. TRBV12-2 is tagged as a pseudogene. The length of the CDR3 is 14 residues. In DNA, the CDR3 is TGTGCAAGTTTCCGAGCGGCTAGCACAGATACGCAGTATTTT. This sequence encodes CASFRAASTDTQYF.

The rearrangement uses TRBV12-3 or TRBV12-4 and TRBJ1-2; no clear D gene. V dropped 4 bases and J dropped 6 bases, with 9 bases sitting between them. This CDR3 contains 12 residues. The CDR3 protein is CASSSRLNGYTF. In DNA, the CDR3 is TGTGCCAGCAGTTCCCGCCTAAATGGCTACACCTTC.

The rearrangement links TRBV28 to TRBJ1-2, with 11 bases aligning to TRBD1. Trimming removed 3 bases from V and 7 bases from J; junction bases left unmatched: 7. Germline assignment: CDR1 MDHEN and CDR2 SYDVKM. The CDR3 covers 15 residues. CDR3 sequence: CASSFTGQGALGYTF. The CDR3 DNA reads as TGTGCCAGCAGTTTCACCGGACAGGGGGCGCTTGGCTACACCTTC.

This chain connects TRBV3-1 to TRBJ2-7, with D perhaps matching TRBD1 or TRBD2 (6 bases each). Germline V gives CDR1 LGHDT, CDR2 YNNKEL (reference sequence). This CDR3 is 15 amino acids long. Trimming took 1 base from V and 3 from J, leaving 13 bases between them. The CDR3 here is CASSQVQGRLYEQYF. In DNA, the CDR3 is TGTGCCAGCAGCCAAGTGCAGGGGAGGCTCTACGAGCAGTACTTC.

There are a few counts of this clonotype. J is TRBJ2-5 and V is TRBV10-3, with D possibly being TRBD1 or TRBD2 (7 bases each). The CDR3 spans 13 residues. V lost 2 bases, J lost 7 bases, and 11 bases lay in between. CDR1 and CDR2 from the germline V gene are ENHRY and SYGVKD. This chain's CDR3 is CAISEDREGTQYF. As DNA, the CDR3 is TGTGCCATCAGTGAGGACAGGGAGGGGACCCAGTACTTC.

The genes are TRBV21-1 and TRBJ2-7; no DNA check was done on the table's D call, TRBD1. TRBV21-1 is a documented pseudogene. This CDR3 has 16 residues. CDR3 residues: CASSKRWDRGEDEQYF. The CDR3 region has the DNA TGTGCCAGCAGCAAGCGATGGGACAGGGGAGAGGACGAGCAGTACTTC.